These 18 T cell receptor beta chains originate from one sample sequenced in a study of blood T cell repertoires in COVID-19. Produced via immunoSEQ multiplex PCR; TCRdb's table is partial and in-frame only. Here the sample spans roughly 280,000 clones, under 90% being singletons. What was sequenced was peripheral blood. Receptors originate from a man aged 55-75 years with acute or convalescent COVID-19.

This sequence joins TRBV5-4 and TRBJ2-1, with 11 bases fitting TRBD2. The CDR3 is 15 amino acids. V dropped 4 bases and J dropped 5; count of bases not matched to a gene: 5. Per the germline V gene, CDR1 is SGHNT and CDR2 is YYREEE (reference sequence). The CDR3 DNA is TGTGCCAGCAGCCGGAGACTAGCGGGAAACAATGAGCAGTTCTTC. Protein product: CASSRRLAGNNEQFF.

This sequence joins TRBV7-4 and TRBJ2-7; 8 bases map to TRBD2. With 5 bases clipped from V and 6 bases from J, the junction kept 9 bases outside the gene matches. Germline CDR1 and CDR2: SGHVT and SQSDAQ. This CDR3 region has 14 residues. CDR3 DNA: TGTGCCAGCAGCGAACCGGGACTAGATATCGAGCAGTACTTC. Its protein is CASSEPGLDIEQYF.

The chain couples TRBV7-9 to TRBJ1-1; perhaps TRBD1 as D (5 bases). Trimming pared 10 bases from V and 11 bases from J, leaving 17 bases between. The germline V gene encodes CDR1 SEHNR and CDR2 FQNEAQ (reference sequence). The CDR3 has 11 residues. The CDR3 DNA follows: TGTGCCACCTCGTATGGAGGGGCTGCTTTCTTT. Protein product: CATSYGGAAFF.

The CDR3 loop reads CAISPSETQGSKNIQYF. In DNA, the CDR3 is TGTGCCATCAGTCCTTCAGAAACCCAGGGTTCCAAAAACATTCAGTACTTC. The gene calls are TRBV10-3 and TRBJ2-4; D is possibly TRBD1 (5 bases). Germline V gene lookup returns CDR1 ENHRY and CDR2 SYGVKD. The V and J ends lost 5 bases and 2 bases respectively, with 19 bases between them. The CDR3 runs 17 residues.

This CDR3 is CASSPGQMNTEAFF. DNA of the CDR3: TGTGCCAGCAGCCCAGGACAGATGAACACTGAAGCTTTCTTT. This rearrangement joins TRBV4-2 to TRBJ1-1, with D possibly being TRBD1 (6 bases). Trimming took 4 bases from V and 0 from J, leaving 9 bases between them. This CDR3 region has 14 residues. Germline V gene lookup returns CDR1 LGHNA and CDR2 YNFKEQ.

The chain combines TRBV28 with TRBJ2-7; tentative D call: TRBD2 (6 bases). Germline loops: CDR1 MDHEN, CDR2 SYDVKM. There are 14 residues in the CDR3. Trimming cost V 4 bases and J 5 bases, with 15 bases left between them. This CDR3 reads CASSSGTSRDEQYF. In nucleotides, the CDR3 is TGTGCCAGCAGTTCTGGGACTTCCAGGGACGAGCAGTACTTC.

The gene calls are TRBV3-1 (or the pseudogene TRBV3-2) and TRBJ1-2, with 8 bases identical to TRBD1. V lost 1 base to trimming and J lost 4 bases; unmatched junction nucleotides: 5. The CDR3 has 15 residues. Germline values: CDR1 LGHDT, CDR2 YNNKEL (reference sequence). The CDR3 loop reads CASSQGDRSLYGYTF. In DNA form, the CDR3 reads TGTGCCAGCAGCCAAGGGGACAGGTCTCTCTATGGCTACACCTTC.

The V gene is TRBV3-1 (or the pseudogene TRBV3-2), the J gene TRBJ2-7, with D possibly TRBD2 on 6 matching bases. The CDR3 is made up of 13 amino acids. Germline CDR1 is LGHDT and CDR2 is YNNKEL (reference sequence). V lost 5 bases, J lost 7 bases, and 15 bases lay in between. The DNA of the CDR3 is TGTGCCAGCAGCTCTCACGGGGGTGGAGAGCAGTACTTC. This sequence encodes CASSSHGGGEQYF.

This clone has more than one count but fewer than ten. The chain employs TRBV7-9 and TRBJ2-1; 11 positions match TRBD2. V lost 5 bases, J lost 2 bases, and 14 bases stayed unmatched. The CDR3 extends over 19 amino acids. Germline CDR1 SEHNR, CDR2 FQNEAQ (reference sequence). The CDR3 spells CASSRGGTSGPSPYNEQFF. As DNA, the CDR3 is TGTGCCAGCAGCCGAGGGGGGACTAGCGGTCCTAGTCCCTACAATGAGCAGTTCTTC.

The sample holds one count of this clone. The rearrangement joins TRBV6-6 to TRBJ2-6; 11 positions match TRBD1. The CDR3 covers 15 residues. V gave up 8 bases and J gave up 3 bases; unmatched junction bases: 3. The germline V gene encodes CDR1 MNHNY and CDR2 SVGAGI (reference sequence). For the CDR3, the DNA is TGTGCCAGCGGACAGGGGGCTAGTGGGGCCAACGTCCTGACTTTC. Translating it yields CASGQGASGANVLTF.

This chain's CDR3 is CASSYSTGKNYGYTF. Here the CDR3 DNA reads TGTGCCAGCAGTTACTCGACAGGCAAAAACTATGGCTACACCTTC. The rearrangement uses TRBV6-6 and TRBJ1-2; the D gene is possibly TRBD1 (6 bases). Looked up from germline, CDR1 is MNHNY and CDR2 is SVGAGI (reference sequence). The CDR3 extends over 15 amino acids. Deletions cut 0 bases from V and 2 bases from J, with 10 bases between.

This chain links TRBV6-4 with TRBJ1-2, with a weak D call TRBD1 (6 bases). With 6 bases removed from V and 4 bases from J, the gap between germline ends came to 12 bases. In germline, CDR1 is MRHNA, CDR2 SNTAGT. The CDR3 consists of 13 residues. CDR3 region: CASRKDSSYGYTF. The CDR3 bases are TGTGCCAGCAGGAAGGACAGCAGCTATGGCTACACCTTC.

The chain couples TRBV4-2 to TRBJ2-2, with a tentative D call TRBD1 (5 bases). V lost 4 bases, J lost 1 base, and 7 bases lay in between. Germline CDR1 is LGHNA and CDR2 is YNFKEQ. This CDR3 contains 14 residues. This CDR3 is CASSLRGNTGELFF. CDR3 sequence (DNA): TGTGCCAGCAGCCTAAGGGGGAACACCGGGGAGCTGTTTTTT.

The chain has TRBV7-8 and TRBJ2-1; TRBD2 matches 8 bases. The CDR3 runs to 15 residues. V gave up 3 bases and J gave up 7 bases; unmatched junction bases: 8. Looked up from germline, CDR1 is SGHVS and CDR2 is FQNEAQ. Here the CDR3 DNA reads TGTGCCAGCAGCTTGCAACGGGGGGGCAGGAATGAGCAGTTCTTC. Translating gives CASSLQRGGRNEQFF.

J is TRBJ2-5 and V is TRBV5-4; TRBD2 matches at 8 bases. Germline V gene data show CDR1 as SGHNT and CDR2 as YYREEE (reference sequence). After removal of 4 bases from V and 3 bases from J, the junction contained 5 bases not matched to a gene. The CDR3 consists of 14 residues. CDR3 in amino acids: CASSVAGWEETQYF. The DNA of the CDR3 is TGTGCCAGCAGCGTAGCGGGATGGGAAGAGACCCAGTACTTC.

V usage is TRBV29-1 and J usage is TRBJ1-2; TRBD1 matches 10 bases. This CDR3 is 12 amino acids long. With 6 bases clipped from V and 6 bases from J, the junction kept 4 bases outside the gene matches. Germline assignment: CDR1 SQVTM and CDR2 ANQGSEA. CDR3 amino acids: CSVDDRGHGYTF. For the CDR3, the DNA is TGCAGCGTCGATGACAGGGGGCATGGCTACACCTTC.

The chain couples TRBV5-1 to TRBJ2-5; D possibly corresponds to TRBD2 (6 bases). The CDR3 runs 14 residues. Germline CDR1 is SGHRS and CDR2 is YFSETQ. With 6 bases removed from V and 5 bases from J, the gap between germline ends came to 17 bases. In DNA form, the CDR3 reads TGCGCCAGCACCCGAGGTGGGGGGTTTGAGACCCAGTACTTC. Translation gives CASTRGGGFETQYF.

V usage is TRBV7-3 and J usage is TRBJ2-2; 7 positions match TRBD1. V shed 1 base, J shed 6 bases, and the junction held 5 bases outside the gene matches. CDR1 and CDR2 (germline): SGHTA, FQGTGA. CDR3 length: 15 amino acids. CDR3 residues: CASSLSHTGAGELFF. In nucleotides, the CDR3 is TGTGCCAGCAGCTTAAGCCACACAGGGGCCGGGGAGCTGTTTTTT.